This T cell receptor beta chain was obtained from a study of shared clonotypes between healthy human individuals. The CDR3 loop spans 14 amino acids. Germline lookup yields CDR1 SGDLS and CDR2 YYNGEE. The germline V and J ends were trimmed by 4 bases and 1 base, with 11 bases remaining between them. TCRdb's table, derived via immunoSEQ multiplex PCR, lists solely in-frame clones and lacks some. The sample consists of more than 2 million clones, around 95% of them appearing once. This TCR derives from a man between 18 and 29 years old in good health. The V gene is TRBV9, the J gene TRBJ1-1; D is ambiguous. Sequencing input: naive CD4+ T cells sorted from blood. The subset denotes: CD45RA+ positively selected. CDR3 coding DNA: TGTGCCAGCAGCTCCCTCCAATCGAACACTGAAGCTTTCTTT. Translating gives CASSSLQSNTEAFF.